The present T cell receptor beta chain was sequenced within a study of T cell repertoires in cytomegalovirus infection. Study-level information: CMV infection and matching HLA type were both indicated by public TCR beta signatures.

The study's findings and limits: Clonotypes of TCR beta that were HLA-C-restricted and CMV-specific dominated the ex vivo response. CMV carriers having the relevant HLA were flagged by cumulative public TCR beta family frequency.

Via MiXCR, TCRdb re-called the reads, giving one row per CDR3 protein. The sample yields 160,000 or so distinct CDR3 sequences, 17% seen once. CDR1 SGHVS and CDR2 FNYEAQ come from the germline V gene. Trimming at V came to 0 bases and at J to 15 bases, leaving 7 bases not matched to a gene. This CDR3 has 15 residues. Concerning this clonotype: Antigen unknown.

This rearrangement joins TRBV7-6 to TRBJ2-1; 14 positions match TRBD2. The sequence was collected from a human donor in good health (CMV status not recorded). Some clones in this sample may be carry-over from other donors' samples. Source material: CD8+ T cells from PBMCs. The CDR3 DNA reads as TGTGCCAGCAGCTTAGCCGGGACTAGCGGGAGATCGCTGTTCTTC. Encoded protein: CASSLAGTSGRSLFF.